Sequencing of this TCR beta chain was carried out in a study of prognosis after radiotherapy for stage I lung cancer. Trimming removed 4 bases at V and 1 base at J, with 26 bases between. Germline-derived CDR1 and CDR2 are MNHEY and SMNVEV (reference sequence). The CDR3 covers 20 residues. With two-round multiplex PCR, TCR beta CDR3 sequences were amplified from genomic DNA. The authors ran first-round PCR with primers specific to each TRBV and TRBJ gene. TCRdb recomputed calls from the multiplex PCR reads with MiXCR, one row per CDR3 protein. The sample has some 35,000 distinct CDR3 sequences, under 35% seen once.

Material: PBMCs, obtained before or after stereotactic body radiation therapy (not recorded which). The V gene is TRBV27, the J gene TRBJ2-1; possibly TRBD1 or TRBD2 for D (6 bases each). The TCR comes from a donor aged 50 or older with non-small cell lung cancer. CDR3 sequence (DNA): TGTGCCAGCAGTTCCGCGTTCGCCCATCAAACAGGGAGGTCCTACAATGAGCAGTTCTTC. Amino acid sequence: CASSSAFAHQTGRSYNEQFF.